The sequence of this TCR beta chain was determined in a study of long-term antiretroviral therapy in people with HIV. The run of the v3.0 immunoSEQ assay was at survey level. Profiling relied on immunoSEQ multiplex PCR, and the TCRdb table lists in-frame clones only, not all of them. Of tens of thousands of clones in the sample, 70% to 90% are singletons; the top ten hold more than 7%. V lost 7 bases and J 2 bases, leaving 9 bases between the germline ends. The length of the CDR3 is 12 residues. The V gene's germline CDR1 is MDHEN and CDR2 SYDVKM. J is TRBJ2-7 and V is TRBV28; D is uncertain. The origin of this receptor is a middle-aged man with HIV. The sequencing here drew on unsorted PBMCs, taken 4.7 to 5 years after starting antiretroviral therapy. The CDR3 DNA sequence: TGTGCCAGCACCCGACGGGCCTACGAGCAGTACTTC. Its protein is CASTRRAYEQYF. Full variable domain (remainder filled in from reference TRBV28 and TRBJ2-7): DVKVTQSSRYLVKRTGEKVFLECVQDMDHENMFWYRQDPGLGLRLIYFSYDVKMKEKGDIPEGYSVSREKKERFSLILESASTNQTSMYLCASTRRAYEQYFGPGTRLTVT.